Listed below are T cell receptor beta chains from one sample, sequenced in a study of blood T cell repertoires in COVID-19. Assay used: immunoSEQ multiplex PCR; TCRdb lists only in-frame clones, some missing. The sample includes 150,000 to 200,000 clones, 65% to 85% of them seen just once. The sample consisted of peripheral blood. These receptors were obtained from a man aged 55-75 years with active or convalescent COVID-19. CDR3s include the opening cysteine and the closing phenylalanine or tryptophan. Each record gives: CDR3 DNA, CDR3 protein, V gene, clone size, J gene, D gene. D genes are given only for firm matches. Clone size is given for some rows only: seen once, a few or many times, or a class if the clone is expanded.

TGTGCCAGCAGAGACAGGGCTCGACGGGGCGAGCAGTACTTC | CASRDRARRGEQYF | TRBV6-5 | - | TRBJ2-7 | TRBD1
TGTGCCAGCAGTGAATTACAGAGGGAAGAAAAACTGTTTTTT | CASSELQREEKLFF | TRBV25-1 | few | TRBJ1-4 | -
TGTGCCAGCAGCCAGGCTACAGGGTTGTCTGGAAACACCATATATTTT | CASSQATGLSGNTIYF | TRBV3-1/TRBV3-2 | - | TRBJ1-3 | -
TGTGCCAGTAGTGGTGGGGAGTCGGCCAAAAACATTCAGTACTTC | CASSGGESAKNIQYF | TRBV19 | - | TRBJ2-4 | -
TGTGCCAGCAGCGCCGATCAGCCGGGTTCGGGCTATGGCTACACCTTC | CASSADQPGSGYGYTF | TRBV5-6 | - | TRBJ1-2 | -
TGCGCCAGCAGTTTGGACAGGGGGCAATATAGCTCCTACAATGAGCAGTTCTTC | CASSLDRGQYSSYNEQFF | TRBV5-1 | - | TRBJ2-1 | TRBD1
TGTGCCAGCAGCTTTGGGCGGGGGGCGAACGCGAACACCGGGGAGCTGTTTTTT | CASSFGRGANANTGELFF | TRBV11-3 | - | TRBJ2-2 | TRBD2
TGTGCCAGCGGTTCCCTCGGGGCGGGAGGAAATTACGAGGAGCAGTACTTC | CASGSLGAGGNYEEQYF | TRBV28 | once | TRBJ2-7 | TRBD2
TGTGCCACCAGCAGAGATCCGGGCAGGGTACATCAGCCCCAGCATTTT | CATSRDPGRVHQPQHF | TRBV15 | - | TRBJ1-5 | -
TGTGCCAGTAGTACCAACCCACAACCTCCAGATACGCAGTATTTT | CASSTNPQPPDTQYF | TRBV19 | once | TRBJ2-3 | -
TGTGCCAGCAGTGACTCTAGGGGGGGGACTAGCGCCGGAACGCAGTATTTT | CASSDSRGGTSAGTQYF | TRBV6-4 | - | TRBJ2-3 | TRBD2
TGTGCCAGCAGTCACGCGGGACTAGCGGGAGGGCACACCGGGGAGCTGTTTTTT | CASSHAGLAGGHTGELFF | TRBV6-6 | once | TRBJ2-2 | TRBD2
TGTGCCAGCTCACCCGCGGGGGGACCAAGCACAGATACGCAGTATTTT | CASSPAGGPSTDTQYF | TRBV18 | - | TRBJ2-3 | TRBD2
TGTGCCAGCAGCTTTCGGACAGGCAGCCATAATTCACCCCTCCACTTT | CASSFRTGSHNSPLHF | TRBV7-2 | - | TRBJ1-6 | TRBD1
TGTGCCAGCAGCAGGGACAGGGTAGGATCCTACGAGCAGTACTTC | CASSRDRVGSYEQYF | TRBV11-2 | - | TRBJ2-7 | TRBD1
TGTGCCAGCAGCCGGACAATGGAGCCTAACTATGGCTACACCTTC | CASSRTMEPNYGYTF | TRBV7-9 | once | TRBJ1-2 | -
TGTGCCAGCAGCGGCCGGGACAGGGTTAGCAGTGGCTACACCTTC | CASSGRDRVSSGYTF | TRBV9 | - | TRBJ1-2 | TRBD1
TGTGCCAGCAGCCCCGCCGCGGGAGCTTTCTTT | CASSPAAGAFF | TRBV11-3 | once | TRBJ1-1 | -
TGTGCCAGCAGAACTGGGGGGGATAATGAAAAACTGTTTTTT | CASRTGGDNEKLFF | TRBV6-5 | - | TRBJ1-4 | -
TGCGCCAGCAGCCAGGACAGGGCAGGCGGGGAGCTGTTTTTT | CASSQDRAGGELFF | TRBV10-1 | - | TRBJ2-2 | TRBD1
TGTGCCAGCAGCCTATTGGGACAGCTCTACGAGCAGTACTTC | CASSLLGQLYEQYF | TRBV3-1/TRBV3-2 | - | TRBJ2-7 | TRBD1
TGTGCCAGCAGTTCCGGGACAGAGAACAATGAGCAGTTCTTC | CASSSGTENNEQFF | TRBV6-2/TRBV6-3 | - | TRBJ2-1 | TRBD1
TGTGCCAGCAGTGATGATTGGGGGCGGGTCGGGGAGCTGTTTTTT | CASSDDWGRVGELFF | TRBV2 | - | TRBJ2-2 | -
TGCGCCAGCAGCCAAGATCTAGGGGTTTACTATGGCTACACCTTC | CASSQDLGVYYGYTF | TRBV4-1 | - | TRBJ1-2 | -
TGTGCCAGCAGTTTAAGCGGACCTTACGAGCAGTACTTC | CASSLSGPYEQYF | TRBV28 | - | TRBJ2-7 | -
TGTGCCACCAGCAGAGATAGGACAGGGGGCGGCCAGTACTTC | CATSRDRTGGGQYF | TRBV15 | - | TRBJ2-5 | TRBD1
TGTGCCAGCAGGGCGGGGGGGTTCTACGAGACCCAGTACTTC | CASRAGGFYETQYF | TRBV3-1/TRBV3-2 | - | TRBJ2-5 | TRBD2
TGTGCCAGCAGTCCCCCGGGGGAAAACTCCTACGAGCAGTACTTC | CASSPPGENSYEQYF | TRBV6-6 | few | TRBJ2-7 | -
TGTGCCAGCAGTCGCGGGAGAGAGTTCTTC | CASSRGREFF | TRBV28 | - | TRBJ2-1 | TRBD2
TGTGCCAGCAGTTACGGGCCAGGATATAATTCACCCCTCCACTTT | CASSYGPGYNSPLHF | TRBV6-5 | once | TRBJ1-6 | -
TGCGCCAGCAGTTTACCGGGACTAGCGGGGGGCACGTTCTTC | CASSLPGLAGGTFF | TRBV5-1 | - | TRBJ2-1 | TRBD2
TGTGCCAGCAGCCGGGGGGGGCAAGATACGCAGTATTTT | CASSRGGQDTQYF | TRBV3-1/TRBV3-2 | - | TRBJ2-3 | -
TGTGCCAGCTCACCTATCGCCGGGACAGGGTCTGAAAAACTGTTTTTT | CASSPIAGTGSEKLFF | TRBV18 | - | TRBJ1-4 | TRBD1
TGTGCCAGCAGCCAAGGGGCGGAGCGGGGGGGCGCAGATACGCAGTATTTT | CASSQGAERGGADTQYF | TRBV4-2 | - | TRBJ2-3 | TRBD2
TGTGCCAGCAGTGACTCGGGGGGGCCCAACAATGAGCAGTTCTTC | CASSDSGGPNNEQFF | TRBV6-4 | few | TRBJ2-1 | -
TGTGCCAGCAGCCTAATTCACAGGGGTGGAAACACCATATATTTT | CASSLIHRGGNTIYF | TRBV5-8 | - | TRBJ1-3 | TRBD1
TGCGCCAGCAGCTTGAGATACCAGCGGGGAAGAGGACTCCAAGAGACCCAGTACTTC | CASSLRYQRGRGLQETQYF | TRBV5-1 | few | TRBJ2-5 | TRBD2
TGCGCCAGCCAAAATACAGGGGAGGCCGGGGAGCTGTTTTTT | CASQNTGEAGELFF | TRBV10-1 | - | TRBJ2-2 | -
TGCGCCAGCAGCGCGGACAGGGGGAGTGAAAAACTGTTTTTT | CASSADRGSEKLFF | TRBV5-1 | - | TRBJ1-4 | TRBD1
TGTGCCAGCAGTGAAGTAACAGTTAACTATGGCTACACCTTC | CASSEVTVNYGYTF | TRBV2 | few | TRBJ1-2 | -
TGTGCCAGCCATGGACACCAAAATCAGCCCCAGCATTTT | CASHGHQNQPQHF | TRBV6-6 | - | TRBJ1-5 | -
TGTGCCAGCAGTGACCCCCCCGGACAAGTGCACCGCTCTGGGGCCAACGTCCTGACTTTC | CASSDPPGQVHRSGANVLTF | TRBV6-1 | many | TRBJ2-6 | -